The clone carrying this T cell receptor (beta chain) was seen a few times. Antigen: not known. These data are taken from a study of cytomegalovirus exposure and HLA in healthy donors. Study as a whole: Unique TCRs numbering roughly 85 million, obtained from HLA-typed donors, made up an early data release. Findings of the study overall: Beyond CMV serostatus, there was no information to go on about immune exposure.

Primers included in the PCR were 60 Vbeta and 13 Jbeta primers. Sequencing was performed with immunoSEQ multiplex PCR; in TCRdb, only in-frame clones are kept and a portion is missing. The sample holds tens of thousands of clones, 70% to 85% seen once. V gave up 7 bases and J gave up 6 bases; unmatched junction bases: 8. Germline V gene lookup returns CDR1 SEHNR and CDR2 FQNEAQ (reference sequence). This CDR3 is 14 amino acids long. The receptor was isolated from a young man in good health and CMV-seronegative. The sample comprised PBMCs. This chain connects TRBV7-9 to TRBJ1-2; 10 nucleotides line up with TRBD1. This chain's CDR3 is CASTVIGTGDGYTF. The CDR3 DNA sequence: TGTGCCAGCACCGTCATAGGGACAGGGGATGGCTACACCTTC.